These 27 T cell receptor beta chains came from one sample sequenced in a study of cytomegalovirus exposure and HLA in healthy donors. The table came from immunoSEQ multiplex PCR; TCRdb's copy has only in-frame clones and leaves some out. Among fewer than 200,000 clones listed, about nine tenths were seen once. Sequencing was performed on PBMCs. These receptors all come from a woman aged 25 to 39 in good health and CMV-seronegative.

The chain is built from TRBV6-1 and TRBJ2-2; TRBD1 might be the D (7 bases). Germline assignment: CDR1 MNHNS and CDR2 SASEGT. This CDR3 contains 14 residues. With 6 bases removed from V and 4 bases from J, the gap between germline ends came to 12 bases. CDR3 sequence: CASSRQGLTGELFF. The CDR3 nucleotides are TGTGCCAGCAGCAGACAGGGACTCACCGGGGAGCTGTTTTTT.

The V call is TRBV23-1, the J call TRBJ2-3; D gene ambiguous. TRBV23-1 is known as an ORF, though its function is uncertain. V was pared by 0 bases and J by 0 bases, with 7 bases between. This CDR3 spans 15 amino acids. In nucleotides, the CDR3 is TGCGCCAGCAGTCAATCGAGGACCAGCACAGATACGCAGTATTTT. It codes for CASSQSRTSTDTQYF.

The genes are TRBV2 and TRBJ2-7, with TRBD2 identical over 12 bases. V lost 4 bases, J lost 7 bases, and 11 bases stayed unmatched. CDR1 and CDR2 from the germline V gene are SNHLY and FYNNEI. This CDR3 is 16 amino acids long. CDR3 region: CASSGWTSGKTGEQYF. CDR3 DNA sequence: TGTGCCAGCAGTGGGTGGACTAGCGGGAAAACGGGGGAGCAGTACTTC.

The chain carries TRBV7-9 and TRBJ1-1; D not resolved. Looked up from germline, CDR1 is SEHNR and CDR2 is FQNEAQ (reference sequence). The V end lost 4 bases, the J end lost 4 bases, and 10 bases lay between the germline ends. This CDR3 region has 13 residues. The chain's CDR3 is CASSSGDGTEAFF. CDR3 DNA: TGTGCCAGCAGCTCGGGTGATGGCACTGAAGCTTTCTTT.

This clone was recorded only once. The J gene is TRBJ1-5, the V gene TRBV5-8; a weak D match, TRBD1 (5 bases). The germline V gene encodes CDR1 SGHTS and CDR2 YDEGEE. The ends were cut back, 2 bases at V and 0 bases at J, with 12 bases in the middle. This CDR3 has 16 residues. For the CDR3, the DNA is TGTGCCAGCAGCTTTGGGGGGAGGCATAGCAATCAGCCCCAGCATTTT. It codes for CASSFGGRHSNQPQHF. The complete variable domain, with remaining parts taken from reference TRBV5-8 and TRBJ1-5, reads EAGVTQSPTHLIKTRGQQATLRCSPISGHTSVYWYQQALGLGLQFLLWYDEGEERNRGNFPPRFSGRQFPNYSSELNVNALELEDSALYLCASSFGGRHSNQPQHFGDGTRLSIL.

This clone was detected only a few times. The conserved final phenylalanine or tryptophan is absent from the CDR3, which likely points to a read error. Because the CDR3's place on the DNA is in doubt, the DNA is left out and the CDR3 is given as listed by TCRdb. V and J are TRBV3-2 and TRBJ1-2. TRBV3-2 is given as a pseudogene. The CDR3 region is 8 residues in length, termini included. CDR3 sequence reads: CASRQSAG.

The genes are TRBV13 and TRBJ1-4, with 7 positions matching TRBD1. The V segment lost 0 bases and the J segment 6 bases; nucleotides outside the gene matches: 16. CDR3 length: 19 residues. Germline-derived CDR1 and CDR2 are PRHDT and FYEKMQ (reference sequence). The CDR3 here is CASSLGPGQTNWGDEKLFF. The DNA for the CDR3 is TGTGCCAGCAGCTTAGGGCCGGGACAGACCAATTGGGGGGATGAAAAACTGTTTTTT. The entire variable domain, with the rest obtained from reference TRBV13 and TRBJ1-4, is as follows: AAGVIQSPRHLIKEKRETATLKCYPIPRHDTVYWYQQGPGQDPQFLISFYEKMQSDKGSIPDRFSAQQFSDYHSELNMSSLELGDSALYFCASSLGPGQTNWGDEKLFFGSGTQLSVL.

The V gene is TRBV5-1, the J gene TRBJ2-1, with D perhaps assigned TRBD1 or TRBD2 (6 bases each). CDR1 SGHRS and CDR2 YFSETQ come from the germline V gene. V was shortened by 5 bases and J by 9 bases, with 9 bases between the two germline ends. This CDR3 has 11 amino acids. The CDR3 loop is CASREGVEQFF. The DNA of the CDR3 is TGCGCCAGCAGGGAGGGGGTTGAGCAGTTCTTC.

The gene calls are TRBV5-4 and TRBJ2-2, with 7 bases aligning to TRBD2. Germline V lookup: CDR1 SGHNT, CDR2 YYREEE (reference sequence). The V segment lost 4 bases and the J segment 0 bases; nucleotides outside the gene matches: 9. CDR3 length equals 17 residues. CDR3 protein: CASSPLGGQTNTGELFF. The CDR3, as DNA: TGTGCCAGCAGCCCCCTGGGAGGGCAAACGAACACCGGGGAGCTGTTTTTT. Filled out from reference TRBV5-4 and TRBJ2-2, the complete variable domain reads ETGVTQSPTHLIKTRGQQVTLRCSSQSGHNTVSWYQQALGQGPQFIFQYYREEENGRGNFPPRFSGLQFPNYSSELNVNALELDDSALYLCASSPLGGQTNTGELFFGEGSRLTVL.

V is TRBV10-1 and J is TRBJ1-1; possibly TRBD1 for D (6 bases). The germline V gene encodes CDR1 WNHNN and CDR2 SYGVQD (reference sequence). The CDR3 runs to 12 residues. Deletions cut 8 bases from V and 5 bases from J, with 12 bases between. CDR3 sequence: CASPRRGTEAFF. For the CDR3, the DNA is TGCGCCAGCCCGAGAAGGGGGACTGAAGCTTTCTTT.

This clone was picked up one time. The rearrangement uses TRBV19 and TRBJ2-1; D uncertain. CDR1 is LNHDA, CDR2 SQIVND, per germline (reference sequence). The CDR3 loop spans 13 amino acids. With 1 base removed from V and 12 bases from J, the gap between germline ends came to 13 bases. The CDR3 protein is CASSIVLTKPQFF. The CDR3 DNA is TGTGCCAGTAGTATAGTTTTGACAAAGCCGCAGTTCTTC. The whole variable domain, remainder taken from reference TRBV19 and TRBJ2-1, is DGGITQSPKYLFRKEGQNVTLSCEQNLNHDAMYWYRQDPGQGLRLIYYSQIVNDFQKGDIAEGYSVSREKKESFPLTVTSAQKNPTAFYLCASSIVLTKPQFFGPGTRLTVL.

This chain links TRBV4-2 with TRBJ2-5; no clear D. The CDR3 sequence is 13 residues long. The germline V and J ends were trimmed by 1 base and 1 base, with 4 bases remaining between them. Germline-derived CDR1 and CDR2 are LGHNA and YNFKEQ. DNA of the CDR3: TGTGCCAGCAGCCAAGGCCCCCAAGAGACCCAGTACTTC. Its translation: CASSQGPQETQYF.

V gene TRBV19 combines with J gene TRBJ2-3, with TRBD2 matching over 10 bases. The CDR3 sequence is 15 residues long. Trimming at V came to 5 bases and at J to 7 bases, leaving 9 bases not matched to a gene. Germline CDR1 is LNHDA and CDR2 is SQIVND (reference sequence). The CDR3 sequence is CASSPLAGERYTQYF. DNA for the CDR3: TGTGCCAGTAGTCCCCTAGCGGGGGAAAGATATACGCAGTATTTT.

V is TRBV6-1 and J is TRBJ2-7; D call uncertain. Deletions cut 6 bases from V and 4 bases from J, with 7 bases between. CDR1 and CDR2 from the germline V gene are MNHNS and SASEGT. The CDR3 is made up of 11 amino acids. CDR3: CASREPYEQYF. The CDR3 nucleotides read TGTGCCAGCAGAGAACCATACGAGCAGTACTTC.

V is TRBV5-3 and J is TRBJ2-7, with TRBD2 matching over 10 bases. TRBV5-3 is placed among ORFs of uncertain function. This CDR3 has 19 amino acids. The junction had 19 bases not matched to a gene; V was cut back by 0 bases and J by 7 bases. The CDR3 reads CARSLAGVAKAGGPNEQYF. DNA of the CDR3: TGTGCCAGAAGCTTGGCAGGGGTAGCGAAAGCGGGAGGGCCGAATGAGCAGTACTTC.

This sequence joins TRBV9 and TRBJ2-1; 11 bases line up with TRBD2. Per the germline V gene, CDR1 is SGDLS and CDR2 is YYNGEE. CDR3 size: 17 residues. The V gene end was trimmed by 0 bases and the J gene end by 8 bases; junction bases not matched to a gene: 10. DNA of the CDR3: TGTGCCAGCAGCGTAGATATAGCGGGAGGGCTTAAGGATGAGCAGTTCTTC. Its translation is CASSVDIAGGLKDEQFF.

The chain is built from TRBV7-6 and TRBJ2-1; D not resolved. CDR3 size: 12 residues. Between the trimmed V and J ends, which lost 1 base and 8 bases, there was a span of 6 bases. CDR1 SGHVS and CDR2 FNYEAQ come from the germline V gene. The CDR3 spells CASSLGTDEQFF. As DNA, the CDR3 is TGTGCCAGCAGCTTAGGTACAGATGAGCAGTTCTTC.

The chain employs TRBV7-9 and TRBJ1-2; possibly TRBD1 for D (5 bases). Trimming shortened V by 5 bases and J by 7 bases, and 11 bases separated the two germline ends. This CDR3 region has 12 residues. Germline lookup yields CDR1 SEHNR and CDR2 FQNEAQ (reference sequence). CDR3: CASSPGSLGYTF. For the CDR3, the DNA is TGTGCCAGCAGCCCAGGGTCTCTTGGCTACACCTTC.

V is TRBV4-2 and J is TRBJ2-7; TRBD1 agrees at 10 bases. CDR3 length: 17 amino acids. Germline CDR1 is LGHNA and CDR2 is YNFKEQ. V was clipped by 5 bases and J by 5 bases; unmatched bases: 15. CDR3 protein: CASSAVVGQGVRNEQYF. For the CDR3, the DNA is TGTGCCAGCAGCGCCGTGGTTGGACAGGGGGTTAGGAACGAGCAGTACTTC.

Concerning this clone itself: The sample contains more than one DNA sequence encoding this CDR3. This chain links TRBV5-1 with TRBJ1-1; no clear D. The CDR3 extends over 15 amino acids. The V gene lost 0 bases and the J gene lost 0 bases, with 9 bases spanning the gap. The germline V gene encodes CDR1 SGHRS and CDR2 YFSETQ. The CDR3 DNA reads TGCGCCAGCAGCTTGGCCGGGAACTTGAACACTGAAGCTTTCTTT. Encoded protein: CASSLAGNLNTEAFF.

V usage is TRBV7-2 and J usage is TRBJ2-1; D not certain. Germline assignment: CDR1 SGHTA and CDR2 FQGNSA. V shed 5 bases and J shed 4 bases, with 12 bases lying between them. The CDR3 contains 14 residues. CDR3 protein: CASSPGAYYNEQFF. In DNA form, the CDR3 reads TGTGCCAGCAGCCCCGGAGCGTATTACAATGAGCAGTTCTTC.

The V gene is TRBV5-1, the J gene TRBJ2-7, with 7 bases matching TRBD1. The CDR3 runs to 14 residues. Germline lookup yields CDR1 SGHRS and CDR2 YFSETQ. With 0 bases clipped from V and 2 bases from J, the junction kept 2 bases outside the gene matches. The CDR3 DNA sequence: TGCGCCAGCAGCTTGGTACAGGGGACCTACGAGCAGTACTTC. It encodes CASSLVQGTYEQYF.

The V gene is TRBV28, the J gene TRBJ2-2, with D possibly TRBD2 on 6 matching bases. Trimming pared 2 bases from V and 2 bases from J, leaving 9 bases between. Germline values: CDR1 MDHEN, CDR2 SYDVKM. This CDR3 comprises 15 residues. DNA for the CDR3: TGTGCCAGCAGTTTACAGGGAGGAAACACCGGGGAGCTGTTTTTT. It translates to CASSLQGGNTGELFF.

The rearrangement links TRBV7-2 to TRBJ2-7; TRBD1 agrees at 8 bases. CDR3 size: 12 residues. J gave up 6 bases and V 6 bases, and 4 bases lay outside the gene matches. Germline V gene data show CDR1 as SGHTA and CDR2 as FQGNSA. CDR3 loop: CASSLQGGEQYF. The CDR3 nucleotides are TGTGCCAGCAGTCTACAGGGGGGCGAGCAGTACTTC.

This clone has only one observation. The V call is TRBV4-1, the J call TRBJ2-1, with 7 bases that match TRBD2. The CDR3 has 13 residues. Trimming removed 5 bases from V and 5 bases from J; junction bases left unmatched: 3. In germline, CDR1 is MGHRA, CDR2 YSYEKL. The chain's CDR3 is CASSSGTNNEQFF. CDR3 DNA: TGCGCCAGCAGCTCCGGGACTAACAATGAGCAGTTCTTC.

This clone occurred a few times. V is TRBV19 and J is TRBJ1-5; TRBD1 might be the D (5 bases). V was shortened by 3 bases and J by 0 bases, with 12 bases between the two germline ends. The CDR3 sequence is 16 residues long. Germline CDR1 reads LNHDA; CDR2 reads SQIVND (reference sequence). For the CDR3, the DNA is TGTGCCAGTAGTATCGTCGGGGGAGTTAGCAATCAGCCCCAGCATTTT. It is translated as CASSIVGGVSNQPQHF.

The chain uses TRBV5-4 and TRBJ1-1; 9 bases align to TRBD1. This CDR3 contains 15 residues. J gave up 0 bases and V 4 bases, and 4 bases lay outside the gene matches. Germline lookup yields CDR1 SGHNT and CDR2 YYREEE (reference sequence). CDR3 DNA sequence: TGTGCCAGCAGCCTAGGACAGGGGATGAACACTGAAGCTTTCTTT. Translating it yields CASSLGQGMNTEAFF.